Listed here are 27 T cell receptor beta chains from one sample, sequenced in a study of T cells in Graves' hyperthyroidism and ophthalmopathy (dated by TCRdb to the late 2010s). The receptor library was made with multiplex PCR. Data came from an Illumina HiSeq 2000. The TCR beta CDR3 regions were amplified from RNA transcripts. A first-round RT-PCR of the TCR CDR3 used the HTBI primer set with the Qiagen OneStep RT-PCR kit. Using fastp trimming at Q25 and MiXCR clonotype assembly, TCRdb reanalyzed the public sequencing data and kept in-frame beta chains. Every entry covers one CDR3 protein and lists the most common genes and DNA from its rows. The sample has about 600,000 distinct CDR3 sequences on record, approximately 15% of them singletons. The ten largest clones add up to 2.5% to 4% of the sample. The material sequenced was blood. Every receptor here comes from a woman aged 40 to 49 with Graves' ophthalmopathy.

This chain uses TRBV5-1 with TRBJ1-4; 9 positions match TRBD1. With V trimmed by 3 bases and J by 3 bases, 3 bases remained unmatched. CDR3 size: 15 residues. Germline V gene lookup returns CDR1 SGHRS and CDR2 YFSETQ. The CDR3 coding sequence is TGCGCCAGCAGCTCGGGACAGGGCTCTAATGAAAAACTGTTTTTT. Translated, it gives CASSSGQGSNEKLFF. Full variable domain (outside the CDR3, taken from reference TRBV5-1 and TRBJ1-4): KAGVTQTPRYLIKTRGQQVTLSCSPISGHRSVSWYQQTPGQGLQFLFEYFSETQRNKGNFPGRFSGRQFSNSRSEMNVSTLELGDSALYLCASSSGQGSNEKLFFGSGTQLSVL.

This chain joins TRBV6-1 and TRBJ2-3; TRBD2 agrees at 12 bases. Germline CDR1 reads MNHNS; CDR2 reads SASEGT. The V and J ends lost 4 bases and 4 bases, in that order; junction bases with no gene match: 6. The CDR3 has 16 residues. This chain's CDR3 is CASSALAGGPPDTQYF. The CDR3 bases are TGTGCCAGCAGTGCGCTAGCGGGGGGGCCCCCAGATACGCAGTATTTT.

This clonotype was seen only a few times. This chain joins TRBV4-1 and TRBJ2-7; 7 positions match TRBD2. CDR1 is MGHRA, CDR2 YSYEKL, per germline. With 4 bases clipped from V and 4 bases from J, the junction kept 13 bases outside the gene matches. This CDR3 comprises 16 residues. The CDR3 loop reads CASSPSPIGTTYEQYF. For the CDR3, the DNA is TGCGCCAGCAGCCCATCCCCGATCGGGACTACGTACGAGCAGTACTTC.

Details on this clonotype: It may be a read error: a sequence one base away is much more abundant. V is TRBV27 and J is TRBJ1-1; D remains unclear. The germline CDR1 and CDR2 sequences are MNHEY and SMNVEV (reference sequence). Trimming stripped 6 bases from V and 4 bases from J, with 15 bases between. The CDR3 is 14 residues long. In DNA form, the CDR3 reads TGTGCCAGCAGATTCCGTTTTGGCTCCACTGAAGCTTTCTTT. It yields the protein CASRFRFGSTEAFF.

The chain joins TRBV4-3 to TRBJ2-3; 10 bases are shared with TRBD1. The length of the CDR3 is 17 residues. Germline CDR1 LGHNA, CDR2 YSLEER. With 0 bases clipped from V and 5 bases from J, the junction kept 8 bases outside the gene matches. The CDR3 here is CASSQEGGGQGRDTQYF. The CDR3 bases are TGCGCCAGCAGCCAAGAGGGGGGGGGACAGGGGAGAGATACGCAGTATTTT.

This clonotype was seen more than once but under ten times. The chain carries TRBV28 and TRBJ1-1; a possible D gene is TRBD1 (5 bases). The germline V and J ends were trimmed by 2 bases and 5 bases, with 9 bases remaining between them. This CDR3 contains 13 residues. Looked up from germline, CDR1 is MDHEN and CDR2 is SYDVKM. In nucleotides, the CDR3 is TGTGCCAGCAGTTTACCAGGGAGGACTGAAGCTTTCTTT. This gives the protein CASSLPGRTEAFF.

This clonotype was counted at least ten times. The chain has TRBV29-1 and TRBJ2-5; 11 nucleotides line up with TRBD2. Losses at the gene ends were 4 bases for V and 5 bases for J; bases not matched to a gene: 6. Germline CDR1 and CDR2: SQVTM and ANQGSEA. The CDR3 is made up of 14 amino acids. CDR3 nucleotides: TGCAGCGTTGGCGTAGCGGGGGGGCTCGAGACCCAGTACTTC. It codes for CSVGVAGGLETQYF.

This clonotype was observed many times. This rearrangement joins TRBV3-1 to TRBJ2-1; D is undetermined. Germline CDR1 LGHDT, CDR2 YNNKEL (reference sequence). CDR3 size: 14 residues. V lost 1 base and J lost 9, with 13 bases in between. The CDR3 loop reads CASSQVTEKGEQFF. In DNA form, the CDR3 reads TGTGCCAGCAGCCAAGTCACGGAGAAAGGTGAGCAGTTCTTC.

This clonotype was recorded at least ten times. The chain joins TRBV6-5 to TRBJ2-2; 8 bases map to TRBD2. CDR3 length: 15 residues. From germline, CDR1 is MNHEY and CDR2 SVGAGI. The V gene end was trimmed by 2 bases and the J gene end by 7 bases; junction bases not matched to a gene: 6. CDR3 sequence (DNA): TGTGCCAGCAGTTACCCGCGGGGGGCTGGCGGGGAGCTGTTTTTT. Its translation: CASSYPRGAGGELFF.

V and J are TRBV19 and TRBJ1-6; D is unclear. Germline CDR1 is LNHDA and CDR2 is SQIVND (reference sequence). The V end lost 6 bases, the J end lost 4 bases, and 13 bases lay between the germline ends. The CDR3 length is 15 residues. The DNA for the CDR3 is TGTGCCAGTAGCGATGGCCCTGGATATAATTCACCCCTCCACTTT. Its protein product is CASSDGPGYNSPLHF.

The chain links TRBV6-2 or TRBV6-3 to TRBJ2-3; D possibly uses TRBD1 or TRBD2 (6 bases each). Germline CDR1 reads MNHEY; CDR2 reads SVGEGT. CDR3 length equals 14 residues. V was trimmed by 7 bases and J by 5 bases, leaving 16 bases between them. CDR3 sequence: CASNQLEGGDTQYF. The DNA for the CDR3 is TGTGCCAGCAATCAGCTGGAGGGGGGAGATACGCAGTATTTT.

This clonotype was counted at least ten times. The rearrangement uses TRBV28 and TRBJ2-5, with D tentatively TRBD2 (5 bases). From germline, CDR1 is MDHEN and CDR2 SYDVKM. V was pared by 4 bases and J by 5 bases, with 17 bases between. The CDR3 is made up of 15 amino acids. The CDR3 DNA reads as TGTGCCAGCAGTTCGCTATTTGGGCCGGGGGAGACCCAGTACTTC. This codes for CASSSLFGPGETQYF.

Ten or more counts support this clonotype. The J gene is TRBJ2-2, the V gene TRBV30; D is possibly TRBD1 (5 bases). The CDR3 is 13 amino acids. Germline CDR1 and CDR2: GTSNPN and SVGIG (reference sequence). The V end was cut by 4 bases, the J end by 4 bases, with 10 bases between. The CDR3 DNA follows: TGTGCCTGGATTGTCAGGGCCACCGGGGAGCTGTTTTTT. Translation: CAWIVRATGELFF.

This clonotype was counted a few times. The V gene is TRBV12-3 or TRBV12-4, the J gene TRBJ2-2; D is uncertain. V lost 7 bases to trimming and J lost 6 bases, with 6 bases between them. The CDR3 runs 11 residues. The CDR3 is CASTRAGELFF. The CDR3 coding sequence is TGTGCCAGCACCCGGGCCGGGGAGCTGTTTTTT.

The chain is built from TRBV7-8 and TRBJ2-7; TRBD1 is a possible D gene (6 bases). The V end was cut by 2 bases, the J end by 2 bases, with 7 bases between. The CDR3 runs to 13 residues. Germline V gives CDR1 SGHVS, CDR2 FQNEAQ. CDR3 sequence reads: CASSLKGAYEQYF. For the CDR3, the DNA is TGTGCCAGCAGCTTAAAGGGGGCCTACGAGCAGTACTTC.

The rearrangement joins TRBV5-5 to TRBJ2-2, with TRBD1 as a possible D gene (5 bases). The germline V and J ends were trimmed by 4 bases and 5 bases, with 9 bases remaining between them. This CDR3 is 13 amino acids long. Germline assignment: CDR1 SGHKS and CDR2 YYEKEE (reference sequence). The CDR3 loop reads CASSGHKTGELFF. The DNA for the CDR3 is TGTGCCAGCAGCGGACACAAAACCGGGGAGCTGTTTTTT. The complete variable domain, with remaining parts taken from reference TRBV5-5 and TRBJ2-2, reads DAGVTQSPTHLIKTRGQQVTLRCSPISGHKSVSWYQQVLGQGPQFIFQYYEKEERGRGNFPDRFSARQFPNYSSELNVNALLLGDSALYLCASSGHKTGELFFGEGSRLTVL.

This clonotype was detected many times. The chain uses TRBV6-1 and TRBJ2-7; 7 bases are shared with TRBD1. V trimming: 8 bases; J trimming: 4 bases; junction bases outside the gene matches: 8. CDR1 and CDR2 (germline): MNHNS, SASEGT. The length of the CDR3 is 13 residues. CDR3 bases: TGTGCCAGCCTGACAGGGACGTCTTACGAGCAGTACTTC. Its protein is CASLTGTSYEQYF.

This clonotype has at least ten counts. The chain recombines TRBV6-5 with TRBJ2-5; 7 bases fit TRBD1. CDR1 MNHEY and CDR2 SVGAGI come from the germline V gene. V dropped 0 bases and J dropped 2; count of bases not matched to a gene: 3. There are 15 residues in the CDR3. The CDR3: CASSYSGTAQETQYF. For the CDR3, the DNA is TGTGCCAGCAGTTACTCGGGGACAGCACAAGAGACCCAGTACTTC.

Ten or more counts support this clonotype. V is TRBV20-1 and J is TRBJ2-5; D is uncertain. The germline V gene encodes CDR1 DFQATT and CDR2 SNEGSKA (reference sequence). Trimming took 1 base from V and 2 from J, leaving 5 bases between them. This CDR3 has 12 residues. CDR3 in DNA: TGCAGTGCTAGAGTGGTTCAAGAGACCCAGTACTTC. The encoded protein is CSARVVQETQYF.

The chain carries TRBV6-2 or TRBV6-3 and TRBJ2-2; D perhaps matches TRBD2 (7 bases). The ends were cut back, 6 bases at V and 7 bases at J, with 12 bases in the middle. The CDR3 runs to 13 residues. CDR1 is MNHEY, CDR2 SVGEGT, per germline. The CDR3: CASRRGGDGELFF. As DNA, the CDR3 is TGTGCCAGCAGGAGGGGGGGCGACGGGGAGCTGTTTTTT.

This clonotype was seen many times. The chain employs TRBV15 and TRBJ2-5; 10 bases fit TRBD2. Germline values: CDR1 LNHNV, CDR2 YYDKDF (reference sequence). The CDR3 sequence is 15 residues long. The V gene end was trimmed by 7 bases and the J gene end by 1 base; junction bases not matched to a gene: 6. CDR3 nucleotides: TGTGCCACCACGAGGAGCGGGAGGGCCCAAGAGACCCAGTACTTC. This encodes CATTRSGRAQETQYF.

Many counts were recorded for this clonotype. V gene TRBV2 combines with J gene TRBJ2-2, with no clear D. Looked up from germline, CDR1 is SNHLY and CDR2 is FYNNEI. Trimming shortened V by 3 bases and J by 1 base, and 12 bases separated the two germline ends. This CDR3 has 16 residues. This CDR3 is CASSEWQPQNTGELFF. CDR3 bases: TGTGCCAGCAGTGAGTGGCAGCCACAGAACACCGGGGAGCTGTTTTTT. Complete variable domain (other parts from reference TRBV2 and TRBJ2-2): EPEVTQTPSHQVTQMGQEVILRCVPISNHLYFYWYRQILGQKVEFLVSFYNNEISEKSEIFDDQFSVERPDGSNFTLKIRSTKLEDSAMYFCASSEWQPQNTGELFFGEGSRLTVL.

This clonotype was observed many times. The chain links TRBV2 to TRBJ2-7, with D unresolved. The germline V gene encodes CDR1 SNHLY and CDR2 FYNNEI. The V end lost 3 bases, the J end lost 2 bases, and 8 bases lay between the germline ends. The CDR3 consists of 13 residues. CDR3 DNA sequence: TGTGCCAGCAGTGATCGGACCACCTACGAGCAGTACTTC. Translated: CASSDRTTYEQYF.

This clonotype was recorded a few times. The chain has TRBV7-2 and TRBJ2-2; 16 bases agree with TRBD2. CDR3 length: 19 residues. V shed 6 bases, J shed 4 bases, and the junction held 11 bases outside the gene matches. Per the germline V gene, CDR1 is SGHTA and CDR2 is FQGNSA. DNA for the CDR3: TGTGCCAGCAGGGGGACTAGCGGGGGGGTGGGACGCGGCACCGGGGAGCTGTTTTTT. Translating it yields CASRGTSGGVGRGTGELFF.

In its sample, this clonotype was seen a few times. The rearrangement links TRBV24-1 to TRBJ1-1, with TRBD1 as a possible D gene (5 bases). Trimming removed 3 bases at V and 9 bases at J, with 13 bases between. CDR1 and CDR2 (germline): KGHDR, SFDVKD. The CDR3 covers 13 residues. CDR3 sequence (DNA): TGTGCCACCAGTGATCCGGGGACGGAGAAAGCTTTCTTT. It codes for CATSDPGTEKAFF.

CDR3 sequence: CASRKQGPYNEQFF. The CDR3 region has the DNA TGTGCCAGCAGAAAACAGGGACCCTACAATGAGCAGTTCTTC. The V gene is TRBV27, the J gene TRBJ2-1, with D perhaps TRBD1 (6 bases). CDR1 and CDR2 (germline): MNHEY, SMNVEV (reference sequence). There are 14 residues in the CDR3. V dropped 6 bases and J dropped 2 bases, with 11 bases sitting between them.

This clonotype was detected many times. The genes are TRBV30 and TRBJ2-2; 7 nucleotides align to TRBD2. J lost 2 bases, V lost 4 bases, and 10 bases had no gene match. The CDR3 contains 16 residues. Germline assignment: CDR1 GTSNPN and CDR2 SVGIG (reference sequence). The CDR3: CAWTKASGINTGELFF. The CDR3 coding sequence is TGTGCCTGGACCAAGGCTAGCGGCATTAACACCGGGGAGCTGTTTTTT.